This T cell receptor beta chain comes out of a study of cytomegalovirus exposure and HLA in healthy donors. Study-level background: As an earlier analysis found, 150 million to 200 million T cells yielded about 120 million unique TCR beta sequences.

The CDR3 runs to 14 residues. The V end lost 2 bases, the J end lost 2 bases, and 10 bases lay between the germline ends. CDR1 and CDR2 (germline): LGHNA, YSLEER. On this clone itself: The antigen is unknown.

The PCR used 60 Vbeta and 13 Jbeta primers. Using immunoSEQ multiplex PCR, the repertoire was profiled, and TCRdb retains in-frame clones only, with some absent. The profile shows over 150,000 clones, approximately 84% of them singletons. Overall study results and limits: There were some public TCRs occurring in many donors, but most TCR sequences were rare. In a later analysis, specific HLA alleles were associated with 15,000 to 20,000 TCR beta sequences at a 0.05 false discovery rate.

The TCR originated in a woman in her forties or fifties in good health and CMV-seropositive. This chain uses TRBV4-3 with TRBJ2-7, with TRBD2 as a possible D gene (6 bases). Sequenced sample: PBMCs. The CDR3 sequence: CASSQTGDPYEQYF. The CDR3 DNA sequence: TGCGCCAGCAGCCAAACGGGGGACCCCTACGAGCAGTACTTC.